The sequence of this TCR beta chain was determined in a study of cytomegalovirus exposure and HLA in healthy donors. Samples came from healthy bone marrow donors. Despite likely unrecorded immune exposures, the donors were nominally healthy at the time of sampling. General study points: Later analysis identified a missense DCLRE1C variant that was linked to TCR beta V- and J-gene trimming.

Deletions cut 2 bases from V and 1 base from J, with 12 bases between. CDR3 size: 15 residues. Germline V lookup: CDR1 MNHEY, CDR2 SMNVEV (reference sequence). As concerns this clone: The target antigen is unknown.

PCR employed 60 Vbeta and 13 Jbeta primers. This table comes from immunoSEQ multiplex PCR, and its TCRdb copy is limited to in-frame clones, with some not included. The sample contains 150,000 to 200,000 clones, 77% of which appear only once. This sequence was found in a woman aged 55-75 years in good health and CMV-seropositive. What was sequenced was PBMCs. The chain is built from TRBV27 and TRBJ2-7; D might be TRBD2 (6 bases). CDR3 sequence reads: CASSLDRDSSYEQYF. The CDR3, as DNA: TGTGCCAGCAGTTTAGACCGGGACTCTTCCTACGAGCAGTACTTC.